These T cell receptor beta chains were read from a single sample in a study of neoadjuvant nivolumab and ipilimumab in lung cancer. The repertoire was sequenced with immunoSEQ multiplex PCR; TCRdb's copy has only in-frame clones and lacks some. The data hold approximately 31,000 clones, with approximately 90% observed a single time. This material consisted of peripheral blood, taken after neoadjuvant nivolumab, alone or with ipilimumab, at or shortly before surgery. Source of these receptors: an adult with non-small cell lung cancer. Both conserved end residues are part of each CDR3. A D gene is named only where the DNA matches it firmly. Expanded clones are given a class, and other clones once, few, many or no size at all.

J gene,D gene,clone size,V gene,CDR3 protein,CDR3 DNA
TRBJ2-7,.,.,TRBV7-6,CASSRDGLSYEQYF,TGTGCCAGCAGCAGGGACGGGCTCTCCTACGAGCAGTACTTC
TRBJ1-3,.,.,TRBV18,CASSPGGNSGNTIYF,TGTGCCAGCTCACCGGGCGGCAACTCTGGAAACACCATATATTTT
TRBJ1-2,.,.,TRBV4-2,CASSQELGRAGYGYTF,TGTGCCAGCAGCCAAGAATTAGGCAGGGCAGGCTATGGCTACACCTTC
TRBJ1-4,.,.,TRBV7-9,CASSLSEKLFF,TGTGCCAGCAGCCTAAGCGAAAAACTGTTTTTT
TRBJ1-1,.,.,TRBV6-1,CASSEQWTAREAFF,TGTGCCAGCAGTGAACAATGGACAGCCCGAGAAGCTTTCTTT
TRBJ1-2,.,.,TRBV5-1,CASSYIQGGDGYTF,TGCGCCAGCAGCTACATACAGGGCGGTGATGGCTACACCTTC
TRBJ1-3,.,.,TRBV25-1,CASSEQGRNTIYF,TGTGCCAGCAGTGAACAGGGGAGAAACACCATATATTTT
TRBJ1-2,.,once,TRBV5-4,CASSPRTARNYGYTF,TGTGCCAGCAGCCCCCGGACAGCTAGAAACTATGGCTACACCTTC
TRBJ2-5,TRBD1,.,TRBV5-4,CASSRDSKETQYF,TGTGCCAGCAGCCGGGACAGCAAAGAGACCCAGTACTTC
TRBJ1-4,.,once,TRBV6-1,CASSESPQGLAEKLFF,TGTGCCAGCAGTGAAAGCCCGCAGGGATTGGCTGAAAAACTGTTTTTT
TRBJ1-1,.,.,TRBV18,CASSPPFTWGGTEAFF,TGTGCCAGCTCACCACCGTTTACGTGGGGCGGCACTGAAGCTTTCTTT
TRBJ1-5,.,.,TRBV6-5,CASSLSDSNQPQHF,TGTGCCAGCAGCCTTTCCGATAGCAATCAGCCCCAGCATTTT
TRBJ1-3,.,few,TRBV7-2,CASTNPGTHSGNTIYF,TGTGCCAGCACCAACCCAGGGACCCACTCTGGAAACACCATATATTTT
TRBJ2-1,TRBD2,.,TRBV10-3,CAISLSGGGHNEQFF,TGTGCCATCAGCCTTAGCGGGGGGGGGCACAATGAGCAGTTCTTC
TRBJ1-4,TRBD1,.,TRBV5-6,CASSLGDRVEKLFF,TGTGCCAGCAGCTTGGGAGACAGGGTTGAAAAACTGTTTTTT
TRBJ1-5,.,once,TRBV6-1,CASKGTWDSNQPQHF,TGTGCCAGCAAAGGGACGTGGGATAGCAATCAGCCCCAGCATTTT
TRBJ1-2,.,.,TRBV2,CASRRGGQTNYGYTF,TGTGCCAGTCGCCGAGGGGGACAAACTAACTATGGCTACACCTTC
TRBJ2-7,TRBD1,.,TRBV11-1,CASSRRTGGNSYEQYF,TGTGCCAGCAGCCGCCGGACAGGGGGAAACTCCTACGAGCAGTACTTC
TRBJ2-7,TRBD1,.,TRBV18,CASSPPAGGLYEQYF,TGTGCCAGCTCACCACCGGCAGGGGGCCTGTACGAGCAGTACTTC
TRBJ2-2,TRBD2,.,TRBV7-6,CASSLVAGPGGTGELFF,TGTGCCAGCAGCTTAGTAGCGGGGCCGGGGGGAACCGGGGAGCTGTTTTTT
TRBJ1-3,.,once,TRBV30,CAWSAPPQGTYNLFGNTIYF,TGTGCCTGGAGTGCCCCCCCGCAGGGGACTTACAATCTCTTTGGAAACACCATATATTTT
TRBJ1-6,.,.,TRBV6-5,CASKTPGPNSPLHF,TGTGCCAGCAAGACCCCCGGGCCCAATTCACCCCTCCACTTT
TRBJ2-3,TRBD2,.,TRBV19,CASSGRRAGGSTDTQYF,TGTGCCAGTAGTGGGCGAAGGGCGGGGGGAAGCACAGATACGCAGTATTTT
TRBJ1-3,.,.,TRBV6-1,CASSAVGLSSGNTIYF,TGTGCCAGCAGTGCAGTGGGACTGAGCTCTGGAAACACCATATATTTT
TRBJ1-5,.,.,TRBV27,CATRLGGAGQPQHF,TGTGCCACCCGCCTTGGGGGGGCAGGGCAGCCCCAGCATTTT
TRBJ2-1,TRBD1,.,TRBV15,CATSRAGTGAYNEQFF,TGTGCCACCAGCAGAGCCGGGACAGGGGCCTACAATGAGCAGTTCTTC
TRBJ2-1,TRBD2,.,TRBV14,CASSTGLAASISGNEQFF,TGTGCCAGCAGCACCGGACTAGCGGCGAGCATCAGCGGCAATGAGCAGTTCTTC
TRBJ1-2,.,.,TRBV18,CASSPDYNYGYTF,TGTGCCAGCTCACCGGACTACAACTATGGCTACACCTTC
TRBJ2-3,.,.,TRBV5-1,CASSLVGIGSTDTQYF,TGCGCCAGCAGCTTGGTTGGGATAGGGAGCACAGATACGCAGTATTTT